The clone carrying this T cell receptor (beta chain) was seen at least ten times. The antigen is undetermined. The source of the sample is a study of breast tumors, draining lymph nodes, adjacent tissues. MiXCR was run by TCRdb on the multiplex PCR reads, yielding one entry per CDR3 protein. Among some 150,000 distinct CDR3 sequences listed, around 22% were seen once. Breast cancer patients provided tissue from their axillary draining lymph nodes. From germline, CDR1 is LNHDA and CDR2 SQIVND (reference sequence). V lost 10 bases and J lost 2, with 15 bases in between. There are 14 residues in the CDR3. General observations from the study: That most tumor T cells come from lymph nodes remained unproven.

The specimen sequenced was axillary lymph node tissue. The genes are TRBV19 and TRBJ1-5, with D perhaps matching TRBD1 (5 bases). The clonotype comes from a female donor with breast cancer. Some clones in this sample may be carry-over from other donors' samples. The CDR3 nucleotides are TGTGCCACCTCGGACACCCGGGGCAATCAGCCCCAGCATTTT. This codes for CATSDTRGNQPQHF.